This T cell receptor beta chain comes out of a study of T-cell reconstitution after alpha-beta-depleted transplantation in children. Study results and limitations: Where some patients showed high TCRbeta diversity at day 60, it came from recipient T cells and thymic progenitors that had survived. Newly produced T cells mostly provided counts and TCRbeta diversity after one year, as hyperexpanded clones declined. About two months after transplant, alpha-beta T cells reportedly came from several hundred expanded graft clones.

The CDR3 sequence is 13 residues long. CDR1 and CDR2 (germline): SEHNR, FQNEAQ (reference sequence). This clonotype was seen repeatedly, ten times or more. Its antigen is not known. Compared with germline, one end of the junction differs, possibly owing to a read error. The TCRbeta library incorporated unique molecular identifiers. Using its own MiXCR run on the PCR reads, TCRdb lists one record per CDR3 protein. The repertoire has 750,000 to 950,000 distinct CDR3 sequences, around 17% of them found once; the top ten carry approximately 5%. The clonotype was recovered from a male patient between 5 and 17 years old who had a stem cell transplant for acute lymphoblastic leukemia, so the T cells may come from the graft donor. The specimen was PBMCs, mostly from graft donor cells, collected 360 days after TCRalphabeta/CD19-depleted stem cell transplant. This rearrangement joins TRBV7-9 to TRBJ2-7; possibly TRBD1 for D (5 bases). CDR3 DNA sequence: TGTGCCAGCAGTTTAGCAGGGCTGGGCGAGCAGTACTTC. It translates to CASSLAGLGEQYF.